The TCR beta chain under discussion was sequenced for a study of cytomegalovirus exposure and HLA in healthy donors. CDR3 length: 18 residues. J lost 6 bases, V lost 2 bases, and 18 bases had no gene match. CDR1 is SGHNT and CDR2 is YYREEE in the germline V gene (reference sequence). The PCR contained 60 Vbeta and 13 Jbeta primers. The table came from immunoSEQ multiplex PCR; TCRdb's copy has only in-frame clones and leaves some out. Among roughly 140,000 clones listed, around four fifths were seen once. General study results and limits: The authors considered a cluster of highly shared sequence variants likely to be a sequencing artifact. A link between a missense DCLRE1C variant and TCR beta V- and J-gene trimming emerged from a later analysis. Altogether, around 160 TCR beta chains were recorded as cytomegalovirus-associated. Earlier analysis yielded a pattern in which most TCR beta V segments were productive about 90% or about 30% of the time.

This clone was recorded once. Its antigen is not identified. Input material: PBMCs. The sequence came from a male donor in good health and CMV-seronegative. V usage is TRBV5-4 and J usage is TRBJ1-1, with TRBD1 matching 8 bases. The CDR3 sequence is CASSLRVLQGDGYAEAFF. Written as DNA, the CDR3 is TGTGCCAGCAGCTTACGGGTACTACAGGGGGATGGGTATGCTGAAGCTTTCTTT.